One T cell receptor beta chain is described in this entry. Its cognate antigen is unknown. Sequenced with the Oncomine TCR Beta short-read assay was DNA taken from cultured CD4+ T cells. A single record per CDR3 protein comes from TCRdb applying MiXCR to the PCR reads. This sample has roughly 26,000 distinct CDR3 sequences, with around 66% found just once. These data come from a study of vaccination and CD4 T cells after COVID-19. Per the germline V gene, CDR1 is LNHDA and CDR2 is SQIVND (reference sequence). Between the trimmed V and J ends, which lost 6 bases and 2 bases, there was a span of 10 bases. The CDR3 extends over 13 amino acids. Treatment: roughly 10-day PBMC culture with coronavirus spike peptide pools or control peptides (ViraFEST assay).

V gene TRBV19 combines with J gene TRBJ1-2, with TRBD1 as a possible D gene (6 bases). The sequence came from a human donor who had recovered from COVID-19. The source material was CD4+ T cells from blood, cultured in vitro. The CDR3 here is CASRTGLNYGYTF. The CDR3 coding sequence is TGTGCCAGTAGGACAGGCCTCAACTATGGCTACACCTTC.